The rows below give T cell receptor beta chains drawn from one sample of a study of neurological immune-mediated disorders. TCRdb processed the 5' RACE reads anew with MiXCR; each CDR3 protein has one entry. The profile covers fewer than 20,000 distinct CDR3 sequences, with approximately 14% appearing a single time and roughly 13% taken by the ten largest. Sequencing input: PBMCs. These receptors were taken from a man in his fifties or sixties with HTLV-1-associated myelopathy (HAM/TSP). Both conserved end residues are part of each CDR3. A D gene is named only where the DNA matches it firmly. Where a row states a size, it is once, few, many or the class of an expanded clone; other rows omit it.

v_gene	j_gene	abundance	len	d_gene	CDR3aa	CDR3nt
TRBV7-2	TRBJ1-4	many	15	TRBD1	CASSNGQGEGEKLFF	TGTGCCAGCAGCAACGGACAGGGGGAAGGGGAAAAACTGTTTTTT
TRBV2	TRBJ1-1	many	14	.	CASSVVGGGTEAFF	TGTGCCAGCAGTGTCGTTGGGGGAGGCACTGAAGCTTTCTTT
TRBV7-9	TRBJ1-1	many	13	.	CASSLEGNTEAFF	TGTGCCAGCAGCTTAGAAGGGAACACTGAAGCTTTCTTT
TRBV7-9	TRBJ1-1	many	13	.	CASSLDRRPEAFF	TGTGCCAGCAGCTTAGACCGACGGCCTGAAGCTTTCTTT
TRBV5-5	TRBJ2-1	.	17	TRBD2	CASFLGLAGGFQNEQFF	TGTGCCAGCTTTCTGGGACTAGCGGGGGGTTTCCAAAATGAGCAGTTCTTC
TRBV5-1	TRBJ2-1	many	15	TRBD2	CASSSSGGTYNEQFF	TGCGCCAGCAGCTCTAGCGGGGGGACGTACAATGAGCAGTTCTTC
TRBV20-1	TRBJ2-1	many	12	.	CSAHSSYNEQFF	TGCAGTGCTCATAGCTCCTACAATGAGCAGTTCTTC
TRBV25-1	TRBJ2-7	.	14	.	CASSDLRGAHEQYF	TGTGCCAGCAGTGATTTGAGGGGGGCCCACGAGCAGTACTTC
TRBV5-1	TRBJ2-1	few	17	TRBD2	CASSLGSSGGAGNEQFF	TGCGCCAGCAGCTTGGGGTCCAGCGGGGGGGCCGGTAATGAGCAGTTCTTC
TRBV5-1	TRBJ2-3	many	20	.	CASSLGLRFFTAASTDTQYF	TGCGCCAGCAGCTTGGGACTCAGGTTTTTCACCGCTGCTAGCACAGATACGCAGTATTTT
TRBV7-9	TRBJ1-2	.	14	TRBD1	CASSLQGGVYGYTF	TGTGCCAGCAGCTTGCAGGGGGGAGTCTATGGCTACACCTTC
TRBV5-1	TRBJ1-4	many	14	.	CASSSDTELGKLFF	TGCGCCAGCAGCTCAGACACGGAATTGGGAAAACTGTTTTTT
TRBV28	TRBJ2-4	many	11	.	CASSLGNIQYF	TGTGCCAGCAGTTTAGGTAACATTCAGTACTTC
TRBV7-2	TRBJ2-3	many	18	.	CASSLVGATIYSTDTQYF	TGTGCCAGCAGCTTAGTAGGGGCAACTATTTATAGCACAGATACGCAGTATTTT
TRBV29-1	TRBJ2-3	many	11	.	CSVARTDTQYF	TGCAGCGTGGCTCGAACAGATACGCAGTATTTT
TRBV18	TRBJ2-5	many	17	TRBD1	CASSPRGTGGDQETQYF	TGTGCCAGCTCACCACGCGGGACAGGGGGAGACCAAGAGACCCAGTACTTC
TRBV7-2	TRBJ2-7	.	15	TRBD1	CASSLAPGQGSEQYF	TGTGCCAGCAGCTTAGCACCGGGACAGGGTAGCGAGCAGTACTTC
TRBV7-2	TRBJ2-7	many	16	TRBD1	CASSTLNRGPTYEQYF	TGTGCCAGCAGCACTCTAAACAGGGGGCCTACCTACGAGCAGTACTTC
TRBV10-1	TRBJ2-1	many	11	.	CASSEGYEQFF	TGCGCCAGCAGTGAGGGGTATGAGCAGTTCTTC
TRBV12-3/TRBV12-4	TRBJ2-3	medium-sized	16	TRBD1	CASSTPSGQGPDTQYF	TGTGCCAGCAGTACCCCCTCGGGACAGGGACCAGATACGCAGTATTTT
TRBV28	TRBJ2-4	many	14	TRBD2	CASRGGPRWNIQYF	TGTGCCAGCAGGGGAGGGCCCCGATGGAACATTCAGTACTTC
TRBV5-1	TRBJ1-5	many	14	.	CASSSQGLGQPQHF	TGCGCCAGCAGTTCCCAGGGGTTGGGACAGCCCCAGCATTTT
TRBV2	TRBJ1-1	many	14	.	CASSGFGGPTEAFF	TGTGCCAGCAGTGGTTTTGGGGGGCCCACTGAAGCTTTCTTT
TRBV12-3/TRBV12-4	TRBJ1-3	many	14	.	CASSRDPLGNTIYF	TGTGCCAGCAGTCGGGACCCGCTGGGAAACACCATATATTTT
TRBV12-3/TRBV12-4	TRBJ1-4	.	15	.	CASSLDRTRVKELSF	TGTGCCAGCAGTTTAGACAGGACAAGGGTTAAGGAACTGTCTTTT
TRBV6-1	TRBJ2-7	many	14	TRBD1	CASSADRVSYEQYF	TGTGCCAGCAGTGCCGACAGGGTTTCCTACGAGCAGTACTTC
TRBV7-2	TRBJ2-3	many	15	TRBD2	CASSLEERGGVTQYF	TGTGCCAGCAGCTTAGAAGAGCGGGGGGGCGTTACGCAGTATTTT
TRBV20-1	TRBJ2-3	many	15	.	CSARDPAGRTDTQYF	TGCAGTGCTAGAGATCCGGCGGGCCGCACAGATACGCAGTATTTT
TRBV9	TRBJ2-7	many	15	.	CASSVDFSGTYEQYF	TGTGCCAGCAGCGTAGATTTTAGCGGAACCTACGAGCAGTACTTC
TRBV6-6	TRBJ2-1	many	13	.	CASSMESYNEQFF	TGTGCCAGCAGTATGGAAAGCTACAATGAGCAGTTCTTC
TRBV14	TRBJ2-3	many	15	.	CASSGGEGFTDTQYF	TGTGCCAGCAGTGGGGGAGAGGGTTTCACAGATACGCAGTATTTT
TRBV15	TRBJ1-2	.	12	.	CATSQTTRGYSF	TGTGCCACCAGTCAGACGACACGGGGCTACAGCTTC
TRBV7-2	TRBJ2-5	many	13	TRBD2	CASSRGGMETQYF	TGTGCCAGCAGCCGGGGGGGGATGGAGACCCAGTACTTC
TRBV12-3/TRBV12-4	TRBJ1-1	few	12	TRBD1	CASNQGATEAFF	TGTGCCAGCAATCAGGGGGCCACTGAAGCTTTCTTT
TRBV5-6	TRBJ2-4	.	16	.	CASYPTGKAPKNIQYF	TGTGCCAGCTACCCGACAGGAAAAGCTCCCAAAAACATTCAGTACTTC
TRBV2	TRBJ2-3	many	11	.	CATREEGPQYF	TGTGCCACCCGCGAGGAGGGTCCGCAGTATTTT
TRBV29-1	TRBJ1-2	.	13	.	CSAKQGWVDGYTF	TGCAGCGCTAAACAGGGTTGGGTGGATGGCTACACCTTC
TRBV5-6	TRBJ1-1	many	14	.	CASSLAGQGTEAFF	TGTGCCAGCAGCTTGGCGGGGCAGGGGACTGAAGCTTTCTTT
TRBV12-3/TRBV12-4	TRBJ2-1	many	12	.	CASSTDSRRQFF	TGTGCCAGCAGCACTGACAGTCGTCGGCAGTTCTTC
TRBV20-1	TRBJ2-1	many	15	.	CSARAGGGVSNEQFF	TGCAGTGCTAGAGCAGGTGGGGGAGTATCAAATGAGCAGTTCTTC
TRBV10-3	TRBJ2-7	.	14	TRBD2	CAIRSGGLTYEQYF	TGTGCCATCAGGAGCGGGGGACTCACCTACGAGCAGTACTTC